Following are 28 T cell receptor beta chains from one sample sequenced in a study of OX40 agonist ivuxolimab in advanced cancers. The assay was immunoSEQ multiplex PCR, and TCRdb's table has in-frame clones only and misses some. Among 25,000 or so clones listed, about four fifths were seen once. The source material was CD4+ or CD8+ T cells sorted from blood, sampled in a trial of the OX40 agonist ivuxolimab. The origin of the receptors is an adult with an advanced solid tumor such as melanoma, head and neck, liver or kidney cancer.

This clone is categorized as medium-sized. The CDR3 sequence is CASSSREANTDTQYF. The CDR3 DNA reads as TGTGCCAGCAGCTCCCGTGAGGCCAACACAGATACGCAGTATTTT. The genes are TRBV7-9 and TRBJ2-3, with no clear D. The CDR3 is made up of 15 amino acids. Germline CDR1 and CDR2: SEHNR and FQNEAQ (reference sequence). V lost 4 bases and J 2 bases, leaving 13 bases between the germline ends.

The chain recombines TRBV11-2 with TRBJ1-4, with 10 bases lining up with TRBD1. The CDR3 consists of 16 residues. CDR1 SGHAT and CDR2 FQNNGV come from the germline V gene. Germline trimming cut 3 bases from V and 8 bases from J; bases unmatched to any gene: 9. The chain's CDR3 is CASSFSDRGAGEKLFF. Here the CDR3 DNA reads TGTGCCAGCAGCTTCTCGGACAGGGGGGCGGGAGAAAAACTGTTTTTT.

The rearrangement links TRBV5-1 to TRBJ2-7, with 9 bases fitting TRBD1. The CDR3 has 20 amino acids. CDR1 is SGHRS, CDR2 YFSETQ, per germline. V shed 0 bases, J shed 0 bases, and the junction held 16 bases outside the gene matches. The DNA of the CDR3 is TGCGCCAGCAGCTTGGTGGGACAGGGACACACTATTGTAAGCTCCTACGAGCAGTACTTC. Translated: CASSLVGQGHTIVSSYEQYF.

Worth noting for this clone: One end of the junction is discordant with germline, which a read error may explain. The V and J genes are TRBV7-7 and TRBJ2-2; the D gene is possibly TRBD2 (5 bases). Germline V gene sequence: CDR1 SSHAT, CDR2 FNYEAQ (reference sequence). The CDR3 has 13 residues. The chain's CDR3 is CASSPLATGELFF. CDR3 coding DNA: TGTGCTAGCAGCCCCCTAGCCACCGGGGAGCTGTTTTTT.

The count of this clone is one. The rearrangement uses TRBV19 and TRBJ2-1, with 7 bases that match TRBD1. This CDR3 spans 12 amino acids. The germline CDR1 and CDR2 sequences are LNHDA and SQIVND (reference sequence). The trim removed 3 bases at V and 7 bases at J, leaving 0 bases unmatched. The CDR3 protein is CASSMGQNEQFF. Written as DNA, the CDR3 is TGTGCCAGTAGTATGGGACAGAATGAGCAGTTCTTC.

CDR3 protein: CASRGTGDNEQFF. The CDR3, as DNA: TGTGCCAGCAGGGGGACAGGGGACAATGAGCAGTTCTTC. This chain joins TRBV6-1 and TRBJ2-1, with 10 bases identical to TRBD1. Germline CDR1 is MNHNS and CDR2 is SASEGT. V dropped 6 bases and J dropped 5; count of bases not matched to a gene: 1. CDR3 size: 13 residues.

The V call is TRBV27, the J call TRBJ2-2; D remains unclear. CDR1 is MNHEY and CDR2 is SMNVEV in the germline V gene (reference sequence). The CDR3 is made up of 12 amino acids. Trimming took off 3 bases at V and 6 bases at J, with 5 bases between the two ends. This chain's CDR3 is CASSFMAGELFF. The CDR3 DNA reads TGTGCCAGCAGTTTCATGGCCGGGGAGCTGTTTTTT.

This clone was observed a few times. The CDR3 sequence: CASSLISGGPQETQYF. Here the CDR3 DNA reads TGTGCCAGCAGCTTAATTAGCGGGGGGCCCCAAGAGACCCAGTACTTC. The chain uses TRBV7-3 and TRBJ2-5; TRBD2 matches 10 bases. Germline CDR1 reads SGHTA; CDR2 reads FQGTGA. This CDR3 is 16 amino acids long. V was pared by 1 base and J by 1 base, with 3 bases of the junction left unmatched.

The chain has TRBV5-6 and TRBJ2-7, with no clear D. Trimming took 0 bases from V and 2 from J, leaving 9 bases between them. This CDR3 contains 14 residues. Germline CDR1 and CDR2: SGHDT and YYEEEE. The CDR3 DNA reads TGTGCCAGCAGCTTGGGATTAGGGACCTACGAGCAGTACTTC. It is translated as CASSLGLGTYEQYF.

The J gene is TRBJ1-1, the V gene TRBV7-3; D is possibly TRBD1 (5 bases). The CDR3 extends over 13 amino acids. Trimming took off 4 bases at V and 4 bases at J, with 10 bases between the two ends. The germline CDR1 and CDR2 sequences are SGHTA and FQGTGA. The CDR3 coding sequence is TGTGCCAGCAGCTCCGACAGTACCACTGAAGCTTTCTTT. Its translation: CASSSDSTTEAFF.

The chain employs TRBV9 and TRBJ2-1; maybe TRBD2 (5 bases). The CDR3 covers 15 residues. CDR1 and CDR2 from the germline V gene are SGDLS and YYNGEE. Trimming removed 3 bases at V and 3 bases at J, with 13 bases between. DNA of the CDR3: TGTGCCAGCAGCGACAGCACCGGGAACTACAATGAGCAGTTCTTC. Encoded protein: CASSDSTGNYNEQFF.

This clone was observed a handful of times. V is TRBV6-1 and J is TRBJ1-5; D is unclear. Per germline, CDR1 MNHNS and CDR2 SASEGT. The CDR3 totals 14 residues. Trimming removed 0 bases from V and 4 bases from J, with 7 bases in between. The CDR3 DNA follows: TGTGCCAGCAGTGAAGCTTGGGAAAATCAGCCCCAGCATTTT. Residues: CASSEAWENQPQHF.

This chain uses TRBV27 with TRBJ1-1; weak D call: TRBD1 (5 bases). Germline V CDR1 and CDR2: MNHEY, SMNVEV (reference sequence). Deletions cut 3 bases from V and 4 bases from J, with 12 bases between. The length of the CDR3 is 14 residues. CDR3 protein: CASSLTDYGTEAFF. Written as DNA, the CDR3 is TGTGCCAGCAGTTTGACAGACTATGGCACTGAAGCTTTCTTT.

The J gene is TRBJ2-1, the V gene TRBV6-5; tentative D call: TRBD1 (6 bases). Looked up from germline, CDR1 is MNHEY and CDR2 is SVGAGI. V lost 2 bases to trimming and J lost 7 bases, with 12 bases between them. CDR3 length equals 14 residues. The CDR3, as DNA: TGTGCCAGCAGTTACCAGGGGCCCGGGAATGAGCAGTTCTTC. Encoded protein: CASSYQGPGNEQFF.

For the CDR3, the DNA is TGTGCCAGCAGTCAACAGGTCGGGACTAATGAAAAACTGTTTTTT. It specifies CASSQQVGTNEKLFF. The chain joins TRBV6-1 to TRBJ1-4; tentative D call: TRBD1 (5 bases). This CDR3 contains 15 residues. The V and J ends lost 5 bases and 2 bases respectively, with 12 bases between them. Germline-derived CDR1 and CDR2 are MNHNS and SASEGT.

This clone was recorded a few times. This rearrangement joins TRBV27 to TRBJ2-1, with 8 bases identical to TRBD2. After removal of 5 bases from V and 10 bases from J, the junction contained 16 bases not matched to a gene. Germline values: CDR1 MNHEY, CDR2 SMNVEV (reference sequence). The length of the CDR3 is 16 residues. The CDR3 nucleotides are TGTGCCAGCAGTCCGGGGGGGGCGGGGGGCCGTCGGGAGCAGTTCTTC. It is translated as CASSPGGAGGRREQFF.

The chain recombines TRBV19 with TRBJ2-7; 9 bases are a match to TRBD1. The CDR3 covers 15 residues. Germline trimming cut 2 bases from V and 6 bases from J; bases unmatched to any gene: 8. From germline, CDR1 is LNHDA and CDR2 SQIVND (reference sequence). The CDR3 protein is CASSINGQGPFEQYF. The CDR3 coding sequence is TGTGCCAGTAGTATAAACGGACAGGGGCCCTTCGAGCAGTACTTC. The variable domain in full, with the rest retrieved from reference TRBV19 and TRBJ2-7, is DGGITQSPKYLFRKEGQNVTLSCEQNLNHDAMYWYRQDPGQGLRLIYYSQIVNDFQKGDIAEGYSVSREKKESFPLTVTSAQKNPTAFYLCASSINGQGPFEQYFGPGTRLTVT.

CDR3 DNA: TGTGCCAGCAGCCTGGGGTCACTTTGGGGACCTGGAAACACCATATATTTT. Its translation: CASSLGSLWGPGNTIYF. This sequence joins TRBV11-3 and TRBJ1-3, with D possibly TRBD1 on 5 matching bases. Germline CDR1 is SGHNT and CDR2 is YENEEA. Trimming left V 5 bases short and J 2 bases short, with 19 bases between. This CDR3 has 17 residues.

Comment on this clone: The identical CDR3 is also encoded by other nucleotide sequences in the sample. The rearrangement joins TRBV5-4 to TRBJ1-2; D possibly corresponds to TRBD1 (5 bases). CDR1 and CDR2 (germline): SGHNT, YYREEE (reference sequence). The CDR3 has 13 residues. The ends were cut back, 5 bases at V and 1 base at J, with 9 bases in the middle. The CDR3 region is CASSFQGNYGYTF. CDR3 DNA sequence: TGTGCCAGCAGTTTTCAGGGTAACTATGGCTACACCTTC.

The chain recombines TRBV27 with TRBJ2-7; D is uncertain. V was clipped by 2 bases and J by 3 bases, with 14 bases between them. The CDR3 consists of 15 residues. Germline loops: CDR1 MNHEY, CDR2 SMNVEV (reference sequence). In nucleotides, the CDR3 is TGTGCCAGCAGTTTAGGTGGCAGACTCTACTACGAGCAGTACTTC. Its translation is CASSLGGRLYYEQYF.

This chain connects TRBV6-5 to TRBJ1-1; TRBD1 matches at 8 bases. Per germline, CDR1 MNHEY and CDR2 SVGAGI. This CDR3 has 15 amino acids. Germline trimming cut 6 bases from V and 4 bases from J; bases unmatched to any gene: 10. The CDR3 protein is CASRKSQGAGTEAFF. CDR3 nucleotide sequence: TGTGCCAGCAGGAAATCCCAGGGGGCCGGCACTGAAGCTTTCTTT.

In its sample, this clone was seen once. The chain has TRBV5-1 and TRBJ2-7; the match to TRBD1 covers 10 bases. The CDR3 length is 15 residues. The V gene's germline CDR1 is SGHRS and CDR2 YFSETQ. Losses at the gene ends were 4 bases for V and 2 bases for J; bases not matched to a gene: 6. The CDR3 coding sequence is TGCGCCAGCAGCCAAACCGGGACAGGGGCCTACGAGCAGTACTTC. Amino acid sequence: CASSQTGTGAYEQYF.

The gene calls are TRBV11-2 and TRBJ2-3; no reliable D call. CDR1 SGHAT and CDR2 FQNNGV come from the germline V gene. This CDR3 is built from 14 residues. Trimming pared 1 base from V and 2 bases from J, leaving 7 bases between. CDR3 sequence: CASSLVGNTDTQYF. The CDR3 nucleotides are TGTGCCAGCAGCTTAGTGGGCAACACAGATACGCAGTATTTT.

The chain joins TRBV5-1 to TRBJ2-3; no clear D gene. The CDR3 sequence is 14 residues long. Trimming left V 3 bases short and J 0 bases short, with 8 bases between. Germline V gene sequence: CDR1 SGHRS, CDR2 YFSETQ. The CDR3 DNA reads as TGCGCCAGCAGCTCCCCTAAGAGCACAGATACGCAGTATTTT. As protein: CASSSPKSTDTQYF. Looking up the rest from reference TRBV5-1 and TRBJ2-3 gives the full variable domain: KAGVTQTPRYLIKTRGQQVTLSCSPISGHRSVSWYQQTPGQGLQFLFEYFSETQRNKGNFPGRFSGRQFSNSRSEMNVSTLELGDSALYLCASSSPKSTDTQYFGPGTRLTVL.

This chain connects TRBV5-4 to TRBJ2-7; D is perhaps TRBD2 (5 bases). The CDR3 extends over 15 amino acids. The germline gives CDR1 SGHNT, CDR2 YYREEE (reference sequence). Trimming removed 4 bases at V and 3 bases at J, with 17 bases between. The DNA of the CDR3 is TGTGCCAGCAGCCGGGGAGTGGACGGGAACTACGAGCAGTACTTC. Amino acid sequence: CASSRGVDGNYEQYF.

The chain couples TRBV4-1 to TRBJ1-1; D is possibly TRBD1 (6 bases). CDR1 is MGHRA, CDR2 YSYEKL, per germline. V lost 0 bases and J 10 bases, leaving 18 bases between the germline ends. CDR3 length equals 15 residues. The CDR3 is CASSQDPGAGRGAFF. Written as DNA, the CDR3 is TGCGCCAGCAGCCAAGATCCGGGGGCAGGGAGGGGAGCTTTCTTT.

This chain uses TRBV7-6 with TRBJ2-6; D is ambiguous. Germline V CDR1 and CDR2: SGHVS, FNYEAQ. V gave up 5 bases and J gave up 4 bases, with 21 bases separating them. The CDR3 sequence is 18 residues long. The CDR3 region has the DNA TGTGCCAGCAGCCGATCGGCAGAGACACCTCTCGGGGCCAACGTCCTGACTTTC. This sequence encodes CASSRSAETPLGANVLTF.

The chain uses TRBV6-1 and TRBJ2-2; D possibly corresponds to TRBD1 (5 bases). Deletions cut 10 bases from V and 4 bases from J, with 19 bases between. The CDR3 is 15 residues long. The germline V gene encodes CDR1 MNHNS and CDR2 SASEGT. CDR3 region: CATLGLGARTGELFF. In nucleotides, the CDR3 is TGTGCCACCCTCGGTCTAGGGGCTCGCACCGGGGAGCTGTTTTTT.